Below, 22 T cell receptor beta chains from the same sample are listed, as sequenced in a study of T cells in narcolepsy. The method was immunoSEQ multiplex PCR; TCRdb's version includes in-frame clones alone and lacks a portion of them. This sample has 10,000 or so clones, with 65% to 80% found just once. The sequenced sample consisted of CD45RA- memory CD8+ T cells from PBMCs. The receptor source for this set is a human donor with narcolepsy.

This clone was picked up one time. The CDR3 spells CASSQEVGTSGNYEQYF. CDR3 nucleotides: TGCGCCAGCAGCCAAGAGGTGGGGACTAGCGGGAACTACGAGCAGTACTTC. The chain is built from TRBV4-1 and TRBJ2-7, with 13 bases fitting TRBD2. J gave up 3 bases and V 0 bases, and 5 bases lay outside the gene matches. Germline CDR1 and CDR2: MGHRA and YSYEKL. The CDR3 consists of 17 residues.

This sequence joins TRBV11-1 and TRBJ2-3; possibly TRBD1 for D (5 bases). Trimming stripped 1 base from V and 4 bases from J, with 15 bases between. CDR1 is SGHAT and CDR2 is FQDESV in the germline V gene (reference sequence). This CDR3 has 16 amino acids. CDR3 bases: TGTGCCAGCAGCTTAGTGACAGTTCTAGGCCCAGATACGCAGTATTTT. Protein sequence: CASSLVTVLGPDTQYF.

The V and J genes are TRBV27 and TRBJ2-5; TRBD1 aligns across 10 bases. The DNA end favors TRBJ2-7, so the J call may be wrong. This CDR3 is 13 amino acids long. CDR1 and CDR2 from the germline V gene are MNHEY and SMNVEV (reference sequence). Here the CDR3 reads CASWDRGKFEQYF. The DNA of the CDR3 is TGTGCCAGCTGGGACAGGGGAAAGTTCGAGCAGTACTTC.

With respect to this clone: A far larger clone lies a single base away; this is likely a read error. The chain is built from TRBV5-6 and TRBJ1-6; D ambiguous. Germline CDR1 is SGHDT and CDR2 is YYEEEE. Deletions cut 4 bases from V and 2 bases from J, with 10 bases between. This CDR3 comprises 15 residues. The CDR3 DNA reads TGTGCCAGCAGCCTGGGAGGTCCCTATAATTCACCCCTCCACTTT. Protein: CASSLGGPYNSPLHF. Complete variable domain (other parts from reference TRBV5-6 and TRBJ1-6): DAGVTQSPTHLIKTRGQQVTLRCSPKSGHDTVSWYQQALGQGPQFIFQYYEEEERQRGNFPDRFSGHQFPNYSSELNVNALLLGDSALYLCASSLGGPYNSPLHFGNGTRLTVT.

The table lists this clone with a count of one. This chain links TRBV28 with TRBJ2-5; the D gene is possibly TRBD1 (5 bases). There are 17 residues in the CDR3. Germline V lookup: CDR1 MDHEN, CDR2 SYDVKM. Trimming removed 10 bases from V and 5 bases from J, with 29 bases in between. For the CDR3, the DNA is TGTGCCATCCAGAACATCCAAGGCCCAGGGTTTGGGGAGACCCAGTACTTC. It specifies CAIQNIQGPGFGETQYF.

This clone has just one count. V is TRBV6-6 and J is TRBJ2-7, with TRBD2 as a possible D gene (5 bases). Germline V gives CDR1 MNHNY, CDR2 SVGAGI (reference sequence). V was trimmed by 8 bases and J by 2 bases, leaving 19 bases between them. The CDR3 is 15 residues long. CDR3 in DNA: TGTGCCAGCGGACTCAGGAGAGATCCGCCCTACGAGCAGTACTTC. Translation: CASGLRRDPPYEQYF.

The chain joins TRBV9 to TRBJ2-1; D gene unclear. With 3 bases removed from V and 6 bases from J, the gap between germline ends came to 10 bases. CDR3 length: 13 residues. CDR1 is SGDLS and CDR2 is YYNGEE in the germline V gene. CDR3 sequence: CASSGSSGNEQFF. CDR3 DNA: TGTGCCAGCAGCGGTTCCAGTGGCAATGAGCAGTTCTTC.

The V and J genes are TRBV4-1 and TRBJ2-1; 7 nucleotides align to TRBD1. J lost 2 bases, V lost 4 bases, and 17 bases had no gene match. The CDR3 contains 19 residues. The germline V gene has CDR1 MGHRA and CDR2 YSYEKL. CDR3 coding DNA: TGCGCCAGCAGCCGCTGGGTCGGCTTACGTCAGGGGGCCTACAATGAGCAGTTCTTC. This gives the protein CASSRWVGLRQGAYNEQFF.

This clone showed up just a few times. The rearrangement joins TRBV4-2 to TRBJ2-3; 9 bases align to TRBD2. This CDR3 is 16 amino acids long. V lost 0 bases, J lost 4 bases, and 5 bases stayed unmatched. Germline CDR1 and CDR2: LGHNA and YNFKEQ. CDR3: CASSQERVAGADTQYF. The DNA for the CDR3 is TGTGCCAGCAGCCAAGAGAGGGTAGCGGGAGCAGATACGCAGTATTTT.

This clone was observed a single time. The CDR3 loop reads CASSRPSLTRANTGELFF. DNA for the CDR3: TGTGCCAGCAGTCGCCCCTCGTTGACACGGGCGAACACCGGGGAGCTGTTTTTT. The rearrangement uses TRBV11-3 and TRBJ2-2; D ambiguous. Germline assignment: CDR1 SGHNT and CDR2 YENEEA. The V end was cut by 6 bases, the J end by 0 bases, with 20 bases between. The CDR3 covers 18 residues.

V and J are TRBV6-6 and TRBJ2-7; 7 positions agree with TRBD1. This CDR3 has 12 residues. The germline gives CDR1 MNHNY, CDR2 SVGAGI (reference sequence). V trimming: 5 bases; J trimming: 7 bases; junction bases outside the gene matches: 5. This chain's CDR3 is CASSITGDEQYF. In DNA, the CDR3 is TGTGCCAGCAGTATTACAGGGGATGAGCAGTACTTC.

The rearrangement uses TRBV5-1 and TRBJ2-1; the D is unclear. The V end was cut by 0 bases, the J end by 3 bases, with 13 bases between. Germline CDR1 SGHRS, CDR2 YFSETQ. CDR3 size: 16 residues. Here the CDR3 reads CASSLVASLGYNEQFF. As DNA, the CDR3 is TGCGCCAGCAGCTTGGTGGCCTCCCTGGGCTACAATGAGCAGTTCTTC.

The rearrangement joins TRBV27 to TRBJ2-1; 8 nucleotides match TRBD2. The CDR3 loop spans 14 amino acids. With V trimmed by 6 bases and J by 8 bases, 9 bases remained unmatched. From germline, CDR1 is MNHEY and CDR2 SMNVEV (reference sequence). DNA for the CDR3: TGTGCCAGCAGGCGAAGCGGGAGTTCCCATGAGCAGTTCTTC. It yields the protein CASRRSGSSHEQFF.

V is TRBV4-1 and J is TRBJ2-3; D gene uncertain. The CDR3 loop spans 14 amino acids. Trimming took 2 bases from V and 2 from J, leaving 8 bases between them. The germline V gene encodes CDR1 MGHRA and CDR2 YSYEKL. CDR3 protein: CASSQFRATDTQYF. CDR3 in DNA: TGCGCCAGCAGCCAATTCCGAGCCACAGATACGCAGTATTTT.

This clone was detected only a few times. The DNA for the CDR3 is TGTGCCAGCAGCCCTTGGACTAGCTACAATGAGCAGTTCTTC. It codes for CASSPWTSYNEQFF. The chain carries TRBV5-3 and TRBJ2-1; 7 nucleotides align to TRBD2. TRBV5-3 is labeled an ORF, and its function is uncertain. The CDR3 loop spans 14 amino acids. V lost 8 bases, J lost 3 bases, and 8 bases stayed unmatched.

The J gene is TRBJ2-1, the V gene TRBV27, with TRBD2 as a possible D gene (7 bases). This CDR3 comprises 17 residues. Germline CDR1 and CDR2: MNHEY and SMNVEV (reference sequence). The V end was cut by 2 bases, the J end by 12 bases, with 26 bases between. Written as DNA, the CDR3 is TGTGCCAGCAGTTTAAGATGGGGGGGCGGGAGTTATTCCGGGCAGTTCTTC. This codes for CASSLRWGGGSYSGQFF.

This sequence joins TRBV7-8 and TRBJ2-1; 7 positions match TRBD1. This CDR3 has 14 amino acids. Germline V gives CDR1 SGHVS, CDR2 FQNEAQ. V shed 11 bases and J 4 bases; nucleotides not matched to a gene: 11. The CDR3 sequence is CAGTGASPYNEQFF. DNA of the CDR3: TGTGCCGGTACAGGGGCGTCTCCGTACAATGAGCAGTTCTTC.

The V gene is TRBV6-9, the J gene TRBJ2-1; possible D gene TRBD1, 6 bases. Trimming left V 5 bases short and J 4 bases short, with 9 bases between. Germline CDR1 MNHGY, CDR2 SVAAGI. CDR3 size: 13 residues. The CDR3 sequence is CASSRQAYNEQFF. CDR3 DNA sequence: TGTGCCAGCAGTAGACAGGCTTACAATGAGCAGTTCTTC.

This chain links TRBV6-6 with TRBJ2-7, with TRBD1 matching 7 bases. V lost 5 bases to trimming and J lost 0 bases; unmatched junction nucleotides: 4. The germline V gene has CDR1 MNHNY and CDR2 SVGAGI (reference sequence). This CDR3 spans 14 amino acids. CDR3 residues: CASSQGDSSYEQYF. The CDR3 DNA reads TGTGCCAGCAGTCAGGGGGACAGCTCCTACGAGCAGTACTTC.

V gene TRBV27 combines with J gene TRBJ1-2; 9 positions match TRBD1. V trimming: 1 base; J trimming: 8 bases; junction bases outside the gene matches: 14. The CDR3 runs to 17 residues. Germline lookup yields CDR1 MNHEY and CDR2 SMNVEV (reference sequence). The CDR3 spells CASSLWGTGPVGEGYTF. The CDR3 nucleotides are TGTGCCAGCAGTTTATGGGGGACAGGGCCGGTGGGGGAGGGCTACACCTTC.

A few counts support this clone. The chain uses TRBV7-1 and TRBJ1-5; D gene unclear. TRBV7-1 is assigned to the ORF class and has an uncertain function. Trimming removed 4 bases from V and 2 bases from J, with 21 bases in between. This CDR3 has 18 residues. CDR3 nucleotide sequence: TGTGCCAGCAGCTATATCTCGGCGGACCTTTGGGGCAATCAGCCCCAGCATTTT. This gives the protein CASSYISADLWGNQPQHF.

This clone has just a few counts. The rearrangement joins TRBV6-5 to TRBJ1-5, with D uncertain. Trimming stripped 5 bases from V and 0 bases from J, with 8 bases between. This CDR3 contains 14 residues. Germline assignment: CDR1 MNHEY and CDR2 SVGAGI. DNA of the CDR3: TGTGCCAGCAGTGACGGCTATAGCAATCAGCCCCAGCATTTT. Protein sequence: CASSDGYSNQPQHF.